This T cell receptor beta chain was obtained from a study of PD-L1 blockade in urothelial cancer (TCRdb year 2017). About the investigation overall: Every patient began therapy in the mid-2010s and was given atezolizumab 1,200 mg intravenously every 3 weeks. About 90% of the roughly 29 patients were identified as males with urothelial cancer of bladder origin, and a prior smoking history was reported by 18 of 29 patients. Patients had an ECOG performance status of 0 or 1 and had received between 0 and 3 prior chemotherapy regimens. Blood samples were analyzed at two time points: 3 weeks after treatment start (second dose) and 6 weeks after treatment start. A median of approximately 140,000 T cells and just over 80,000 unique TCRs was obtained from blood samples, and a median clonality of roughly 0.08 was observed. Somatic, immune and clinical correlates of response to PD-L1 blockade with atezolizumab in urothelial cancer were the focus of an exploratory multi-omic analysis. Pretreatment tumor samples and matched peripheral blood, collected serially before and after atezolizumab treatment, underwent TCR sequencing. Progression-free survival longer than 6 months counted as durable clinical benefit, and TCR features were additionally tested against both progression-free and overall survival. In the same patients, whole exome sequencing and RNA sequencing of pretreatment tumors were performed in addition to TCR sequencing. Durable clinical benefit was achieved by nine patients and was not achieved by 20 patients. Pretreatment blood TCR-seq was available for twenty-nine patients, at least one posttreatment blood collection was obtained for around 25 patients, and tumor TCR-seq was available for around 25 patients.

Synthetic TCR analog templates were spiked into each PCR so that absolute template abundance could be estimated from read counts. The immunoSEQ assay used bias-controlled V and J gene primers to amplify TCRbeta CDR3 regions from genomic DNA. Rearranged TCRbeta segments were sequenced at approximately 20X coverage. The study's own analysis went as follows. Clustering was used to correct sequencing errors, and CDR3s were annotated against IMGT so that V, D and J genes could be assigned. Only productive TCRbeta rearrangements were used in downstream analyses, excluding out-of-frame or stop-codon sequences. To compute clonality, Shannon entropy was normalized by the log of the number of unique productive sequences and then subtracted from one. Clones differing between time points or between blood and tumor were identified by Fisher's exact test with Benjamini-Hochberg correction at adjusted p below 0.01. The source is immuneACCESS, and TCRdb retained only in-frame sequences with V and J called. Part of the clones is not carried over; for the studies checked, unresolved V genes explain less than half of this, and the remainder is unexplained. V and J calls and clone size are copied from that table; D and trimming were computed from the DNA. The sample table shows some 80,000 clones, and around four fifths are seen once. Less than 8.5% of the sample is held by the ten biggest clonotypes.

The time point label here, explained by the study, means: pretreatment peripheral blood. A cohort of 25 to 30 patients with locally advanced or metastatic urothelial carcinoma, treated at Memorial Sloan Kettering on a trial protocol, was included. Peripheral blood mononuclear cells were collected pretreatment and during treatment, with between 1 and 8 total time points per patient. The Qiagen DNeasy Blood extraction kit was used to purify genomic DNA from total PBMCs and from tumor samples. PBMCs were collected pretreatment and during treatment, and were isolated and stored as previously described. This clone occurred once. Its antigen is currently not known. Per-nucleotide qualities are absent, and no much larger clonotype sits a single base away. Here V drops 4 bases and J drops 2 bases, and the junction holds 14 bases not matched to any gene. As encoded in the germline V gene, CDR1 is MDHEN while CDR2 is SYDVKM. The CDR3 goes from the cysteine to the phenylalanine over 18 residues. Only the CDR3 DNA stays, 54 bases, in frame from base 1.

Results and caveats for the whole study, not just this receptor: A pretreatment peripheral blood TCR clonality below the median was linked to improved progression-free and overall survival. Because the sample size was small (n of about 30) and many exploratory analyses were performed, the results are intended to be hypothesis-generating. At 3 weeks after the start of treatment, tumor-associated TCR clones in peripheral blood had expanded more in patients with durable benefit (n ≈ 24, p = 0.022).

The rearranged chain carries TRBV28 and TRBJ2-7, with TRBD2 matching 10 junction bases. This specimen consisted of PBMCs, obtained around atezolizumab (anti-PD-L1) treatment. This TCR was sampled from a man aged 35 to 55 with urothelial cancer. The DNA reads as follows: TGTGCCAGCAGTTACGGCAGGATAACTAGCGGGATCACCTACGAGCAGTACTTC. This gives the protein CASSYGRITSGITYEQYF.